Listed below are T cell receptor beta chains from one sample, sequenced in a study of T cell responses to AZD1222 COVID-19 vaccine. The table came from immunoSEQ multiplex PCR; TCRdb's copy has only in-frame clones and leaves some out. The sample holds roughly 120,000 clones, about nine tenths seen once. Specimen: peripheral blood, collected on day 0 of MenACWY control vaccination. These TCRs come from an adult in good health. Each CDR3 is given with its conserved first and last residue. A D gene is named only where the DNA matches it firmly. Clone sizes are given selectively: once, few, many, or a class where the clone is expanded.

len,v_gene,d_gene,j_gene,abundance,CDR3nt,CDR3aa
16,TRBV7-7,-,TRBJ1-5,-,TGTGCTAGCAGCCGCATCCGCGGCAGGGACAATCAGCCCCAGCATTTT,CASSRIRGRDNQPQHF
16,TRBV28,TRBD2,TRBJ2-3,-,TGTGCCAGCAGTTTGATTGCGGGACTAGGCCTAGGTACGCAGTATTTT,CASSLIAGLGLGTQYF
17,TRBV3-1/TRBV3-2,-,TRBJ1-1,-,TGTGCCAGCAGCCAATTGCGGGAAGCCCAGGAGAACACTGAAGCTTTCTTT,CASSQLREAQENTEAFF
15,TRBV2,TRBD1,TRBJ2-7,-,TGTGCCAGCAGCGCCGGGCAGGGGGTCCCCTACGAGCAGTACTTC,CASSAGQGVPYEQYF
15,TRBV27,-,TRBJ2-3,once,TGTGCCAGCAGCCAGGACAGGAGGGGAGTAGATACGCAGTATTTT,CASSQDRRGVDTQYF
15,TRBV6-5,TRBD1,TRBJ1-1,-,TGTGCCAGCTTGGGGACAGAAATTATGAACACTGAAGCTTTCTTT,CASLGTEIMNTEAFF
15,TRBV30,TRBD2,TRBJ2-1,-,TGTGCCTGGAGTGCCGGGACTAGCTCTTCATGGGAGCAGTTCTTC,CAWSAGTSSSWEQFF
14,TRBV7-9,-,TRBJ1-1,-,TGTGCCAGCAGCTTAGTATCGGGCGACACTGAAGCTTTCTTT,CASSLVSGDTEAFF
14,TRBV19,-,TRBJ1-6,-,TGTGCCAGTAAGGAGAGGGAGCGGCTCTCACCCCTCCACTTT,CASKERERLSPLHF
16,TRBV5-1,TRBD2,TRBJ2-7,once,TGCGCCAGCAGCCCGTCTAGCGGGAGGGTCTCCTACGAGCAGTACTTC,CASSPSSGRVSYEQYF
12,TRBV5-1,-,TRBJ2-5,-,TGCGCCAGCAGCCGTCTTGGGGAGACCCAGTACTTC,CASSRLGETQYF
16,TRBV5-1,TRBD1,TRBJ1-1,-,TGCGCCAGCAGTTTCGACCGGGACAGGGATGTTACTGAAGCTTTCTTT,CASSFDRDRDVTEAFF
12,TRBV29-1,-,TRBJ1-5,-,TGCAGCGCCGGGACCGAGAATCAGCCCCAGCATTTT,CSAGTENQPQHF
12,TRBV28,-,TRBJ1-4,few,TGTGCCAGCACGCAGAGGGCCGGGGAACTGTTTTTT,CASTQRAGELFF
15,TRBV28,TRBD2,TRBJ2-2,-,TGTGCCAGCAGTTCAGCGGGAGTAGAAACCGGGGAGCTGTTTTTT,CASSSAGVETGELFF
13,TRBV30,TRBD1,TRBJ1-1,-,TGTGCCTGGTGTCGAGGGGGCAATACTGAAGCTTTCTTT,CAWCRGGNTEAFF
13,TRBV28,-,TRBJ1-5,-,TGTGCCAGCAGTTCGACTAGGGTTCAGCCCCAGCATTTT,CASSSTRVQPQHF
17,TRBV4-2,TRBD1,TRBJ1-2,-,TGTGCCAGCAGCCCAGGGGGAAAGAACCACCTCGAGGGAGGCTACACCTTC,CASSPGGKNHLEGGYTF
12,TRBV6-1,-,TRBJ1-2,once,TGTGCCAGCAGTGACGAGTCCTATGGCTACACCTTC,CASSDESYGYTF
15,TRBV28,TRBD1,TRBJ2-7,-,TGTGCCAGCAGTTTACTGGGACAGGGGGGGGGCGAGCAGTACTTC,CASSLLGQGGGEQYF
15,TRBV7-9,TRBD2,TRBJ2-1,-,TGTGCCAGCAGCTTCCTAGCGGGAGGGCCGCGAGAGCAGTTCTTC,CASSFLAGGPREQFF
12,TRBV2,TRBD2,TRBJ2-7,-,TGTGCCGGGGGGGTTAGAAGACCCGAGCAGTACTTC,CAGGVRRPEQYF
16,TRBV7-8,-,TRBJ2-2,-,TGTGCCGTAAAATCGTCTGGGGGGCGCGGCACCGGGGAGCTGTTTTTT,CAVKSSGGRGTGELFF
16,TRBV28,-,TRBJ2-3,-,TGTGCCAGCAGTTTCGGAACAGGGACTTCCACAGATACGCAGTATTTT,CASSFGTGTSTDTQYF
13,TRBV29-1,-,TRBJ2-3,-,TGCAGCGTTGGTAGGACTAGCACAGATACGCAGTATTTT,CSVGRTSTDTQYF
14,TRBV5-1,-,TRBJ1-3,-,TGCGCCAGCAGCTTGGGCTCAGAGGGAAACACCATATATTTT,CASSLGSEGNTIYF
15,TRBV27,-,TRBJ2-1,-,TGTGCCAGCAGGGCCCTTACAGGGAAATGGGGTGAGCAGTTCTTC,CASRALTGKWGEQFF
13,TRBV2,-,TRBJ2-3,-,TGTGCCAGCACCCTGATTCGCGACGTTACGCAGTATTTT,CASTLIRDVTQYF
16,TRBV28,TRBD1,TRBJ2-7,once,TGTGCCAGCAGCCCTACCAGGGACAGGGAGATTTACGAGCAGTACTTC,CASSPTRDREIYEQYF
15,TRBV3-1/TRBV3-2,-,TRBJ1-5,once,TGTGCCAGCAGCCAAAACGGGCAGAGCAATCAGCCCCAGCATTTT,CASSQNGQSNQPQHF
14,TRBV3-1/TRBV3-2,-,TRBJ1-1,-,TGTGCCAGCAGCCAAGTAGGCGGGAACACTGAAGCTTTCTTT,CASSQVGGNTEAFF
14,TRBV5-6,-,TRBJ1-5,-,TGTGCCAGCAGCTTGTTACAGGCAGATCAGCCCCAGCATTTT,CASSLLQADQPQHF
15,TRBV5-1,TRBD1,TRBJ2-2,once,TGCGCCAGCGGAATTACGACAGGGGTAACCGGGGAGCTGTTTTTT,CASGITTGVTGELFF
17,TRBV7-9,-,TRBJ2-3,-,TGTGCCAGCAGTCTCTCCCCGGGGGGCCGAGGCACAGATACGCAGTATTTT,CASSLSPGGRGTDTQYF
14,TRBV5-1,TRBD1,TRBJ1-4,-,TGCGCCAGCAGCAAAGGACAGGGAGGGGAAAAACTGTTTTTT,CASSKGQGGEKLFF
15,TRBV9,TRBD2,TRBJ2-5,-,TGTGCCAGCAGCACCGGGGGGCTAGCGGGAGGGCAGCAGTACTTC,CASSTGGLAGGQQYF
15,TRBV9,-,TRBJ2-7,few,TGTGCCAGCAGCGTAATGACAGGCCTGCCCTACGAGCAGTACTTC,CASSVMTGLPYEQYF
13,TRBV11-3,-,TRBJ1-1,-,TGTGCCAGCAGAGGGGCCGGGGGGACTGAAGCTTTCTTT,CASRGAGGTEAFF
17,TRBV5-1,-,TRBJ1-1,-,TGCGCCAGCAGCAGGCAGACAGGATCCGCTGCTGGCACTGAAGCTTTCTTT,CASSRQTGSAAGTEAFF
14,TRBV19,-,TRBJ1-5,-,TGTGCCAGTAGTGGATTAGGAGCCAATCAGCCCCAGCATTTT,CASSGLGANQPQHF
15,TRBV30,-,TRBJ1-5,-,TGTGCCTGGAGTAAAAGGACAGCCCCGAATCAGCCCCAGCATTTT,CAWSKRTAPNQPQHF
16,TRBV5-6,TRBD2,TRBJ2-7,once,TGTGCCAGCAGCTTGGGGTTGCTAGCGGGAGAAGTCGAGCAGTACTTC,CASSLGLLAGEVEQYF
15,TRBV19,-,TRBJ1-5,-,TGTGCCAGTAGTTTTACAGGGTCCCCCAATCAGCCCCAGCATTTT,CASSFTGSPNQPQHF
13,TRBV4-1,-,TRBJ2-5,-,TGCGCCAGCAGCCAAGCACAGCGAGAGACCCAGTACTTC,CASSQAQRETQYF
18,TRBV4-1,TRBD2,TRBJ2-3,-,TGCGCCAGCAGAGGGAGGAGCGGGAGCCCGAGAAGCACAGATACGCAGTATTTT,CASRGRSGSPRSTDTQYF
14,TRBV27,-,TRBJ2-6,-,TGTGCCAGCAGTTTCTCCTCTGGGGCCAACGTCCTGACTTTC,CASSFSSGANVLTF
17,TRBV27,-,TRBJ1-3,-,TGTGCCAGCAGTTTAGCGGGTGGCTTGGGGACTGGAAACACCATATATTTT,CASSLAGGLGTGNTIYF
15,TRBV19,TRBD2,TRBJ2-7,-,TGTGCCAGTAGTGTGGGACTAGCGGGAATCAACGAGCAGTACTTC,CASSVGLAGINEQYF
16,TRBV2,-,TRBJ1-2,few,TGTGCCAGCAGTGAAAGGGGAGGAGCGCGCCGCTATGGCTACACCTTC,CASSERGGARRYGYTF
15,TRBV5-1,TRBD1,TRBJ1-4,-,TGCGCCAGCAGCTTGGTAGCAGGGGGCGACGAAAAACTGTTTTTT,CASSLVAGGDEKLFF
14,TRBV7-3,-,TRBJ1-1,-,TGTGCCAGCAGCTTAATGGCGGCGAACACTGAAGCTTTCTTT,CASSLMAANTEAFF
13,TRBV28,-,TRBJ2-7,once,TGTGCCAGCAGACCATTGGACGGTTACGAGCAGTACTTC,CASRPLDGYEQYF
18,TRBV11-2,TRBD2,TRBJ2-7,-,TGTGCCAGCAGCTTACTAGCGGGAGGGATTATTCCGACCTACGAGCAGTACTTC,CASSLLAGGIIPTYEQYF
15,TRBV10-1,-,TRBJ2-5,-,TGCGCCAACAACACCCACAGGGACGGGGCAGAGACCCAGTACTTC,CANNTHRDGAETQYF
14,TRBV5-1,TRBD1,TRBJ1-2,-,TGCGCCAGCAGCTGGGGACAGGGTAACTATGGCTACACCTTC,CASSWGQGNYGYTF
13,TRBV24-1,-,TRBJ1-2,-,TGTGCCACCAGTGATATTTCTGACTATGGCTACACCTTC,CATSDISDYGYTF